This is a list of T cell receptor beta chains from one sample in a study of regulatory T cells in long-lasting Graves disease. Using its own MiXCR run on the multiplex PCR reads, TCRdb lists one record per CDR3 protein. This table holds roughly 380,000 distinct CDR3 sequences, approximately 15% found once. The same data also contributed to another study, on T cells in Graves' hyperthyroidism and ophthalmopathy.

This specimen was peripheral blood mononuclear cells (PBMCs), taken at new diagnosis, from a patient treated with antithyroid drugs. The source is a man aged 40-49 years with Graves disease. Each CDR3 is given with its conserved first and last residue. Each record gives: D gene, clone size, CDR3 length, V gene, J gene, CDR3 DNA, CDR3 protein. D genes are given only for firm matches. Size values are once, few and many counts, or a class for expanded clones, and some rows have none.

-	many	15	TRBV6-1	TRBJ2-7	TGTGCCAGCAGCACCTCCGGGACGGGCTCCTACGAGCAGTACTTC	CASSTSGTGSYEQYF
TRBD1	many	14	TRBV10-1	TRBJ1-4	TGCGCCAGCAGTGAAGAGAGGACAGGGCGAAAACTGTTTTTT	CASSEERTGRKLFF
-	many	14	TRBV5-1	TRBJ2-1	TGCGCCAGCAGCCGGGACGGACGCAACAATGAGCAGTTCTTC	CASSRDGRNNEQFF
-	many	15	TRBV6-1	TRBJ2-3	TGTGCCAGCAGTCTCCATACTAGTTTCCCAGATACGCAGTATTTT	CASSLHTSFPDTQYF
TRBD2	many	16	TRBV3-1	TRBJ2-7	TGTGCCAGCAGCCAAGGATTGGTAGCGGGGGGTTACGAGCAGTACTTC	CASSQGLVAGGYEQYF
TRBD1	many	14	TRBV5-1	TRBJ2-1	TGTGCCAGCAGTCAGGACAGGGCCTACAATGAGCAGTTCTTC	CASSQDRAYNEQFF
TRBD1	few	15	TRBV28	TRBJ1-2	TGTGCCAGCAGAGTAGGGGGCAAACTAGGGAATGGCTACACCTTC	CASRVGGKLGNGYTF
-	-	15	TRBV19	TRBJ2-7	TGTGCCAGTAGTATTTCAGAAGGGGGATCCTACGAGCAGTACTTC	CASSISEGGSYEQYF
-	few	17	TRBV5-5	TRBJ1-3	TGTGCCAGCAGTTTGACCTGGGGATATCGCTCTGGAAACACCATATATTTT	CASSLTWGYRSGNTIYF
-	many	13	TRBV20-1	TRBJ1-2	TGCAGTGCCCCCCAGGGGCGCGTCTATGGCTACACCTTC	CSAPQGRVYGYTF
-	-	16	TRBV4-1	TRBJ1-4	TGCGCCAGCAGCCAAGATCCAGGCTCAGGACGGGAAAAACTGTTTTTT	CASSQDPGSGREKLFF
-	-	19	TRBV28	TRBJ1-3	TGTGCCAGCAGTTTTCCGTGCAGGGCACTGAATTTCTCTGGAAACACCATATATTTT	CASSFPCRALNFSGNTIYF
-	many	15	TRBV4-2	TRBJ1-4	TGTGCCAGCAGCCAAGCGGGGGCAACTAATGAAAAACTGTTTTTT	CASSQAGATNEKLFF
-	many	14	TRBV11-2	TRBJ2-5	TGTGCCAGCAGCTTAGCTGTCAATCAAGAGACCCAGTACTTC	CASSLAVNQETQYF
TRBD1	many	13	TRBV27	TRBJ2-1	TGTGCCAGCAGCGGGACAGGGGGCAATGAGCAGTTCTTC	CASSGTGGNEQFF
-	many	14	TRBV12-3/TRBV12-4	TRBJ1-1	TGTGCCAGCAGGGGTCGGTGGACAGAGAAAGAAGCTTTCTTT	CASRGRWTEKEAFF
-	many	16	TRBV18	TRBJ2-1	TGTGCCAGCTCATCACTTCTTGACAGATCCTACAATGAGCAGTTCTTC	CASSSLLDRSYNEQFF
-	few	12	TRBV20-1	TRBJ1-5	TGCAGTGCTACCTCAGGGGATCAGCCCCAGCATTTT	CSATSGDQPQHF
-	many	12	TRBV29-1	TRBJ2-5	TGCAGCGTTGAGGGGCAGGGGGAGACCCAGTACTTC	CSVEGQGETQYF
TRBD2	-	15	TRBV3-1	TRBJ2-2	TGTGCCAGCAGCCGAGAGCGGGGGGTCCCCGGGGAGCTGTTTTTT	CASSRERGVPGELFF
-	-	16	TRBV30	TRBJ2-2	TGTGCCTGGAACACCTTCTTGGGTAGGGGACCCGGGGAGCTGTTTTTT	CAWNTFLGRGPGELFF
TRBD1	many	14	TRBV4-1	TRBJ1-6	TGCGCCAGCAGCCCTAGGGACAGGGGGTCACCCCTCCACTTT	CASSPRDRGSPLHF
TRBD1	many	14	TRBV30	TRBJ2-7	TGTGCCTGGAGTGTTGGGACAGGGTACAACGAGCAGTACTTC	CAWSVGTGYNEQYF
-	few	13	TRBV4-3	TRBJ2-1	TGCGCCAGCAGCCACCGTGAAGGGCAGGGACAGTTCTTC	CASSHREGQGQFF
TRBD1	-	17	TRBV6-5	TRBJ2-2	TGTGCCAGCAGTTACTCGATGGGGACAGGGGGCCCCGGGGAGCTGTTTTTT	CASSYSMGTGGPGELFF